This is a list of T cell receptor beta chains from one sample in a study of T cells in localized non-small cell lung cancer. TCRdb's copy holds only in-frame clones and misses some; the assay was immunoSEQ multiplex PCR. The sample comprises around 53,000 clones, over 60% of which are singletons, and about 4.5% rests with the top ten. The source was PBMCs, collected before any cancer treatment. The origin of the receptors is a woman aged 35 to 75 with stage II lung adenocarcinoma. The CDR3 runs from the conserved cysteine through the conserved F or W. Fields, in order: CDR3 DNA, CDR3 protein, D gene, J gene, V gene, clone size. D genes are given only for firm matches. A row's size may be missing; if present it is once, few, many or a size class.

TGTGTCGCCTTCACCTGGAGGGGAGAAAACACCATATATTTT | CVAFTWRGENTIYF | . | TRBJ1-3 | TRBV30 | .
TGCGCCAGCAGCCAAGAACGTTGGGACTCTACCGTTGCAACTAATGAAAAACTGTTTTTT | CASSQERWDSTVATNEKLFF | . | TRBJ1-4 | TRBV4-1 | .
TGTGCCAGCAGCTTCGTTTTGGGCAATGAGCAGTTCTTC | CASSFVLGNEQFF | . | TRBJ2-1 | TRBV7-2 | .
TGTGCCAGCAGCTTAGAACGGGGGACTGAAGCTTTCTTT | CASSLERGTEAFF | . | TRBJ1-1 | TRBV11-2 | .
TGTGCCAGTAGTGAGGGGGCATTAGATACGCAGTATTTT | CASSEGALDTQYF | TRBD1 | TRBJ2-3 | TRBV19 | .
TGTGCTAGTGCCCCCCCGGGAGTAGCGGGGGGCACAGATACGCAGTATTTT | CASAPPGVAGGTDTQYF | TRBD2 | TRBJ2-3 | TRBV12-5 | .
TGTGCCAGCAGGGAGGGGGCGTCAGATACGCAGTATTTT | CASREGASDTQYF | . | TRBJ2-3 | TRBV5-5 | .
TGTGCCTGGAGGGAGTTTAACACCGGGGAGCTGTTTTTT | CAWREFNTGELFF | . | TRBJ2-2 | TRBV30 | few
TGTGCCAGCAGCAGTACAGGGGACAATCAGCCCCAGCATTTT | CASSSTGDNQPQHF | TRBD1 | TRBJ1-5 | TRBV7-2 | few
TGTGCTAGTAGACGACAGGGAAGCATGAACACTGAAGCTTTCTTT | CASRRQGSMNTEAFF | TRBD1 | TRBJ1-1 | TRBV12-5 | few
TGTGCCACCGGACAGCAGGCAACTAATGAAAAACTGTTTTTT | CATGQQATNEKLFF | . | TRBJ1-4 | TRBV2 | .
TGCGCCAGCAGCTTCGTGGGGAACACTGAAGCTTTCTTT | CASSFVGNTEAFF | . | TRBJ1-1 | TRBV5-1 | few
TGTGCCAGCAGTCAGTCATCCCCCGGGACAGGGAATCAGCCCCAGCATTTT | CASSQSSPGTGNQPQHF | TRBD1 | TRBJ1-5 | TRBV28 | .
TGTGCCAGCAGCCCAATGGGCTACCGGTCCTACAATGAGCAGTTCTTC | CASSPMGYRSYNEQFF | . | TRBJ2-1 | TRBV5-4 | .
TGTGCCAGCAGTTTTCACAGGGAGGACACTGAAGCTTTCTTT | CASSFHREDTEAFF | . | TRBJ1-1 | TRBV28 | few
TGTGCCAGCAGCTATAAGGTCGGGGACTGGCCCCAGCATTTT | CASSYKVGDWPQHF | . | TRBJ1-5 | TRBV6-6 | .
TGTGCCAGCAGTGTCAGGGGGACCACCTTCTACAATGAGCAGTTCTTC | CASSVRGTTFYNEQFF | TRBD1 | TRBJ2-1 | TRBV27 | once
TGTGCCAGCACCGATAGCGGGGGGGCCTATGAGCAGTTCTTC | CASTDSGGAYEQFF | TRBD2 | TRBJ2-1 | TRBV5-6 | .
TGTGCCAGCAGTGACCGGGTCATTCCCCAGCATTTT | CASSDRVIPQHF | . | TRBJ1-5 | TRBV2 | .
TGTGCCAGCAGTTTGTCTAGCACAGAGACCCAGTACTTC | CASSLSSTETQYF | . | TRBJ2-5 | TRBV28 | .
TGTGCCAGCAGTTTGAGCCAGGTGAATCAGCCCCAGCATTTT | CASSLSQVNQPQHF | . | TRBJ1-5 | TRBV28 | .
TGTGCCAGCTCTTCGGCTCGGGGTGACACCGGGGAGCTGTTTTTT | CASSSARGDTGELFF | . | TRBJ2-2 | TRBV18 | .
TGTGCCAGCAGCTTAGTATCCCTCGGGGAGCTGTTTTTT | CASSLVSLGELFF | . | TRBJ2-2 | TRBV7-9 | .
TGTGCCAGCAGCTTGTGGCTAGCGGCAGATACGCAGTATTTT | CASSLWLAADTQYF | TRBD2 | TRBJ2-3 | TRBV5-4 | .
TGTGCCAGCAGTCTAGGGGGGGCGATGGACTATGGCTACACCTTC | CASSLGGAMDYGYTF | . | TRBJ1-2 | TRBV28 | .
TGTGCCAGCAGCCATCGACTACAGGGAGTTAATTCCAAAAACATTCAGTACTTC | CASSHRLQGVNSKNIQYF | . | TRBJ2-4 | TRBV14 | .
TGTGCCAGCAGCCTCCGGGACAGCTCCTACGAGCAGTACTTC | CASSLRDSSYEQYF | TRBD1 | TRBJ2-7 | TRBV5-4 | .
TGTGCCAGCAGCTTAGGAGCCGGGGGCGGCACAGATACGCAGTATTTT | CASSLGAGGGTDTQYF | . | TRBJ2-3 | TRBV11-2 | .
TGTGCCAGCAGCCGACCTTATGGCTACACCTTC | CASSRPYGYTF | . | TRBJ1-2 | TRBV7-2 | few
TGTGCCAGCAGCGAGGGAGGAAACATTCAGTACTTC | CASSEGGNIQYF | . | TRBJ2-4 | TRBV7-2 | .
TGCGCCAGCACCGGGTTCACCGGGGAGCTGTTTTTT | CASTGFTGELFF | . | TRBJ2-2 | TRBV10-2 | .
TGTGCCAGCAGCGCGGGGACAGGGGGGTCACCCCTCCACTTT | CASSAGTGGSPLHF | TRBD1 | TRBJ1-6 | TRBV9 | .
TGCGCCAGCAGTGATGACAGGGGGTCACCCCTCCACTTT | CASSDDRGSPLHF | TRBD1 | TRBJ1-6 | TRBV10-2 | once
TGTGCCAGCATTCCCCGGGGACTCCTCTCTGGAAACACCATATATTTT | CASIPRGLLSGNTIYF | . | TRBJ1-3 | TRBV28 | .
TGTGCCAGCAGCCGGGCCCTTCAAGAGACCCAGTACTTC | CASSRALQETQYF | . | TRBJ2-5 | TRBV7-9 | .
TGCAGCGTTGCTGACAGGCTCAATTCTCCCCTCCACTTT | CSVADRLNSPLHF | . | TRBJ1-6 | TRBV29-1 | .
TGCGCCAGCAGCCAAGTGGACAGGGGGAGCGGGCAGTACTTC | CASSQVDRGSGQYF | TRBD1 | TRBJ2-7 | TRBV4-1 | .
TGTGCCTGGAGCCCGGGTGGCCTGAGGACTGAAGCTTTCTTT | CAWSPGGLRTEAFF | . | TRBJ1-1 | TRBV30 | .
TGTGCCAGCAGCTTGGCGACGGGCCGGAACACTGAAGCTTTCTTT | CASSLATGRNTEAFF | . | TRBJ1-1 | TRBV5-5 | .
TGTGCCAGCAGTTTAATCGGGACAGGGTGGAACACTGAAGCTTTCTTT | CASSLIGTGWNTEAFF | TRBD1 | TRBJ1-1 | TRBV27 | .
TGTGCCAGCAGTGAGGGGCCAGAGACCCAGTACTTC | CASSEGPETQYF | . | TRBJ2-5 | TRBV6-1 | once
TGTGCCAGCAGTGAAGGGTACTTCGGTCCGGGCGGGGAGCTGTTTTTT | CASSEGYFGPGGELFF | . | TRBJ2-2 | TRBV25-1 | .
TGTGCCAGCAGCGGTACCTCAGGTTACACTGAAGCTTTCTTT | CASSGTSGYTEAFF | . | TRBJ1-1 | TRBV5-6 | .
TGTGCCAGCAGGGGGGAGGGGTCCGCTGGAAACACCATATATTTT | CASRGEGSAGNTIYF | . | TRBJ1-3 | TRBV7-9 | .
TGTGCCAGCAGCCAATGGGAGGATACAGATACGCAGTATTTT | CASSQWEDTDTQYF | . | TRBJ2-3 | TRBV6-4 | .
TGCGCCAGCAGCCTTACGACAGGGGCCGGAAACACCATATATTTT | CASSLTTGAGNTIYF | TRBD1 | TRBJ1-3 | TRBV4-1 | once
TGTGCCAGCAGCTTCTTTGGGAACACTGAAGCTTTCTTT | CASSFFGNTEAFF | . | TRBJ1-1 | TRBV5-5 | .
TGTGCCAGCAGTGATAGGGCCAGAGAGACCCAGTACTTC | CASSDRARETQYF | . | TRBJ2-5 | TRBV6-1 | .
TGCGCCAGCAGCCTTTGGACAGGGTCGGACTATGGCTACACCTTC | CASSLWTGSDYGYTF | TRBD1 | TRBJ1-2 | TRBV5-1 | .
TGTGCCAGCAAGGACAGGGGGCGGGGGGGCGGCAATCAGCCCCAGCATTTT | CASKDRGRGGGNQPQHF | TRBD1 | TRBJ1-5 | TRBV28 | .
TGTGCCAGCAGCTCTACAGGGGTTGGAACGGCTGGAAACACCATATATTTT | CASSSTGVGTAGNTIYF | TRBD1 | TRBJ1-3 | TRBV7-6 | .
TGTGCCAGCAGCCAAGAAGTAGCGGGGGACCCAGATACGCAGTATTTT | CASSQEVAGDPDTQYF | TRBD2 | TRBJ2-3 | TRBV14 | once
TGCGCCAGCAGCCAAGATTTTTATTCAGGGGCAGCTAATGAAAAACTGTTTTTT | CASSQDFYSGAANEKLFF | . | TRBJ1-4 | TRBV4-1 | .
TGCGCCAGCAGCCGCGGGGGGGCCGAGTCCTACGAGCAGTACTTC | CASSRGGAESYEQYF | TRBD2 | TRBJ2-7 | TRBV5-1 | .